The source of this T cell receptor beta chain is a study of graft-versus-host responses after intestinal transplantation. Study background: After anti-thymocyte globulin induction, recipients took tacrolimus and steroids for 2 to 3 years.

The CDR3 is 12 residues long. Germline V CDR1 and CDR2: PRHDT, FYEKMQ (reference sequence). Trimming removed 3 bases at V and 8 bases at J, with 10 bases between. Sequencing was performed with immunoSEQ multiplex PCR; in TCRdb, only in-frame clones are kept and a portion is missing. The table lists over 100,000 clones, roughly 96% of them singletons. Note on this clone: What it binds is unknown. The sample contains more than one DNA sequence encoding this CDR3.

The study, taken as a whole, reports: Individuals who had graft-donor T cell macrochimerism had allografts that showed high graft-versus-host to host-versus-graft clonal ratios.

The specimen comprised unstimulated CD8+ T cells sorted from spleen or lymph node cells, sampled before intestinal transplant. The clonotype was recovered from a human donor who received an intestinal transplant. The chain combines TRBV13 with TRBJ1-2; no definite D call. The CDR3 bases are TGTGCCAGCAGCTTTCCTACTGCCGGCTACACCTTC. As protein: CASSFPTAGYTF.